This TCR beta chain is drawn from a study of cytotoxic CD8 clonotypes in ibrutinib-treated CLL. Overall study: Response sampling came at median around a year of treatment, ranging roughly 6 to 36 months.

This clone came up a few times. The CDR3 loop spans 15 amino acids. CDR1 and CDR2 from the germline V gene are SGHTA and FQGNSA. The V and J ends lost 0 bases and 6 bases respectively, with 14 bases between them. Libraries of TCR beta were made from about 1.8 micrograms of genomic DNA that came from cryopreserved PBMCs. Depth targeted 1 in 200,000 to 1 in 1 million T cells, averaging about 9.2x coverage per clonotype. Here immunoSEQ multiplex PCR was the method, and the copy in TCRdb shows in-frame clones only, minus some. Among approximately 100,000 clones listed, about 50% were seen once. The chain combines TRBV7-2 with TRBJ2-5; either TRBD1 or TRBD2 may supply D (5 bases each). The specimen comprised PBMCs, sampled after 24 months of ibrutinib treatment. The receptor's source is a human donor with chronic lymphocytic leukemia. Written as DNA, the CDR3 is TGTGCCAGCAGCTTAGCAGGCAGAGGGGAAAAGACCCAGTACTTC. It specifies CASSLAGRGEKTQYF.